This T cell receptor beta chain is drawn from a study of CD8 T cells in ankylosing spondylitis. This CDR3 region has 14 residues. CDR1 is SGHNT and CDR2 is YYREEE in the germline V gene (reference sequence). The V end was cut by 2 bases, the J end by 2 bases, with 11 bases between. In this sample, this clonotype turned up a few times. Its antigen is unidentified. TCRdb itself ran the 5' RACE reads through MiXCR, one entry per CDR3 protein. The sample lists fewer than 200,000 distinct CDR3 sequences; 9.8% were seen once. Study-level points and caveats: Disease-linked clones displayed a CD8+ phenotype and appeared relatively rarely in peripheral blood. There was a TCR beta motif, made of eight highly homologous variants, that appeared characteristic of ankylosing spondylitis blood.

The genes are TRBV5-4 and TRBJ2-7, with D maybe TRBD1 (6 bases). The TCR sequence derives from a female donor with ankylosing spondylitis or in good health (not recorded which). Material for sequencing was blood, either unsorted or a sorted T cell fraction (not recorded which). CDR3 protein: CASSLQGNAYEQYF. DNA for the CDR3: TGTGCCAGCAGCTTACAGGGTAACGCCTACGAGCAGTACTTC. The full variable domain, rest sourced from reference TRBV5-4 and TRBJ2-7, is ETGVTQSPTHLIKTRGQQVTLRCSSQSGHNTVSWYQQALGQGPQFIFQYYREEENGRGNFPPRFSGLQFPNYSSELNVNALELDDSALYLCASSLQGNAYEQYFGPGTRLTVT.